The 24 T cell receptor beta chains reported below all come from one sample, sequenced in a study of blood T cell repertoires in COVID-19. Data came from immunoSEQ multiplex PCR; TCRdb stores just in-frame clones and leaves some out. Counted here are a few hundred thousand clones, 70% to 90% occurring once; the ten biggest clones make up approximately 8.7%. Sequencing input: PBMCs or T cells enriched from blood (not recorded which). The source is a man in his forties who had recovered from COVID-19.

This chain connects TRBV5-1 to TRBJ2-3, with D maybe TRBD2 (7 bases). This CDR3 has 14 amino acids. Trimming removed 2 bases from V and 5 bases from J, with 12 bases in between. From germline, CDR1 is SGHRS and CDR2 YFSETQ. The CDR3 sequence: CASSLGGAEDTQYF. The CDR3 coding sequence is TGCGCCAGCAGCTTAGGGGGGGCTGAAGATACGCAGTATTTT.

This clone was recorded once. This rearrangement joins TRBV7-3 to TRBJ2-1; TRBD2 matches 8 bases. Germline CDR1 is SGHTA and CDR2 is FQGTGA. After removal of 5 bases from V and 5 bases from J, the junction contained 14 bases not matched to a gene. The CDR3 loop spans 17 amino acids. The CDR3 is CASSQGAPGGRNNEQFF. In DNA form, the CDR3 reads TGTGCCAGCAGCCAAGGGGCCCCGGGGGGGAGAAACAATGAGCAGTTCTTC.

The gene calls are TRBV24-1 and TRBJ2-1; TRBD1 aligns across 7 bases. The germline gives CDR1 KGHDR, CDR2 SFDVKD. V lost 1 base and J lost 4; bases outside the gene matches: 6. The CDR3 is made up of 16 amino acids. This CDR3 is CATSDFQGGSYNEQFF. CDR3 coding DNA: TGTGCCACCAGTGATTTTCAAGGGGGCTCGTACAATGAGCAGTTCTTC.

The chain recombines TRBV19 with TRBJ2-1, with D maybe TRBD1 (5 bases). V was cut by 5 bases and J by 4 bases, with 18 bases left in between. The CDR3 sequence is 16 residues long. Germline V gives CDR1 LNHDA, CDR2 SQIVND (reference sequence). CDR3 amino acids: CASSWANRRPYNEQFF. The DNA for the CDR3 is TGTGCCAGTAGTTGGGCAAACAGGAGACCTTACAATGAGCAGTTCTTC.

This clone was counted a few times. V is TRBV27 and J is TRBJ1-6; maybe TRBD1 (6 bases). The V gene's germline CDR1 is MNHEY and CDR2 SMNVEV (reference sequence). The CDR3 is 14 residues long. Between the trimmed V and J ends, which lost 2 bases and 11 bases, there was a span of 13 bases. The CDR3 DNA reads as TGTGCCAGCAGTTTAAGAACAGGGAGTCCACCCCTCCACTTT. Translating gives CASSLRTGSPPLHF.

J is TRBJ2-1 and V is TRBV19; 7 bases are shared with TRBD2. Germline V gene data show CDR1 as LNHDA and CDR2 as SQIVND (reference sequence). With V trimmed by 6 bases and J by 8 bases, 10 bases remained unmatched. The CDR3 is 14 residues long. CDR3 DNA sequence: TGTGCCAGTAGCAAGTGGGAGGGTCTCCATGAGCAGTTCTTC. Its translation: CASSKWEGLHEQFF.

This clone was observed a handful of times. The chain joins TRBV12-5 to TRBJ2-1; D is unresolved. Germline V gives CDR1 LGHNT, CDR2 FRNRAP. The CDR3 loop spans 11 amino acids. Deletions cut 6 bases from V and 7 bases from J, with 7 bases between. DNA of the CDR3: TGTGCTAGTGGCAGAAGAAATGAGCAGTTCTTC. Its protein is CASGRRNEQFF.

CDR3 in DNA: TGTGCCAGCAGCTTGGGGACTAGCGGGGCCCAAGAGACCCAGTACTTC. This sequence encodes CASSLGTSGAQETQYF. The rearrangement uses TRBV5-8 and TRBJ2-5, with 12 bases fitting TRBD2. Trimming cost V 0 bases and J 1 base; bases outside gene matches: 1. Germline values: CDR1 SGHTS, CDR2 YDEGEE. This CDR3 has 16 residues.

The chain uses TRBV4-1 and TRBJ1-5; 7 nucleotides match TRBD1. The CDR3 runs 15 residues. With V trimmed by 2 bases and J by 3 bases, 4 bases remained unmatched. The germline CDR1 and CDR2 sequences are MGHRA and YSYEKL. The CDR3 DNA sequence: TGCGCCAGCAGCCAACCTGACAGGGACAATCAGCCCCAGCATTTT. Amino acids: CASSQPDRDNQPQHF.

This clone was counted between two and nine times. As DNA, the CDR3 is TGTGCCAGCACCCATTCGAGCACCTATGGCTACACCTTC. It yields the protein CASTHSSTYGYTF. This chain joins TRBV7-9 and TRBJ1-2; D is unresolved. Germline V CDR1 and CDR2: SEHNR, FQNEAQ (reference sequence). The CDR3 is made up of 13 amino acids. Trimming took off 7 bases at V and 4 bases at J, with 13 bases between the two ends.

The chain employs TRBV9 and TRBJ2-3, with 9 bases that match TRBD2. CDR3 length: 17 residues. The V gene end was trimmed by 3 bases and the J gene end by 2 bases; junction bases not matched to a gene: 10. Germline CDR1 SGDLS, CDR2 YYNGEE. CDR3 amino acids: CASSEGLARQITDTQYF. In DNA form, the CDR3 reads TGTGCCAGCAGCGAAGGACTAGCGCGACAAATCACAGATACGCAGTATTTT.

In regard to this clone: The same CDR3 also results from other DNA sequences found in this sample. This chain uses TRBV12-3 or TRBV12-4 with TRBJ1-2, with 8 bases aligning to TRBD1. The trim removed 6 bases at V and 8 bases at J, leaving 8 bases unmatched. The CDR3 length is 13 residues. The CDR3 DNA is TGTGCCAGCAGCTTAACAGGGGGAGTCGGCTACACCTTC. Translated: CASSLTGGVGYTF.

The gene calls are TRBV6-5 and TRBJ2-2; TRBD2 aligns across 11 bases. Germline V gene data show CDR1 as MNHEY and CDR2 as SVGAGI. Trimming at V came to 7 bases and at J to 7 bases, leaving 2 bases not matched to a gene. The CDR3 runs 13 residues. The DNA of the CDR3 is TGTGCCAGCAAGACTAGCGGGAACGGGGAGCTGTTTTTT. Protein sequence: CASKTSGNGELFF.

The CDR3 protein is CASSYSGYEQFF. DNA for the CDR3: TGTGCCAGCAGTTACAGCGGCTATGAGCAGTTCTTC. The rearrangement uses TRBV6-2 or TRBV6-3 and TRBJ2-1; weak D call: TRBD2 (5 bases). The ends were cut back, 2 bases at V and 8 bases at J, with 7 bases in the middle. Germline V gives CDR1 MNHEY, CDR2 SVGEGT. The CDR3 sequence is 12 residues long.

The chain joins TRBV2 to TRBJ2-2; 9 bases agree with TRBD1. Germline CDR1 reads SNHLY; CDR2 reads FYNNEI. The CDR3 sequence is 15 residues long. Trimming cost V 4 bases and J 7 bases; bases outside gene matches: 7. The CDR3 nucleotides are TGTGCCAGCAGTGTTGACAGGGGGTATAGCGGGGAGCTGTTTTTT. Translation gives CASSVDRGYSGELFF.

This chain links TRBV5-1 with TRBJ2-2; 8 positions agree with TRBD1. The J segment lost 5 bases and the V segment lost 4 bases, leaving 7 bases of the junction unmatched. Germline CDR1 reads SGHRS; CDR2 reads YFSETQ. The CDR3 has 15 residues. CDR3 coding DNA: TGCGCCAGCAGCCTGAGGGGGACAGGAACCGGGGAGCTGTTTTTT. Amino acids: CASSLRGTGTGELFF. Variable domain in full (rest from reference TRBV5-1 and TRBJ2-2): KAGVTQTPRYLIKTRGQQVTLSCSPISGHRSVSWYQQTPGQGLQFLFEYFSETQRNKGNFPGRFSGRQFSNSRSEMNVSTLELGDSALYLCASSLRGTGTGELFFGEGSRLTVL.

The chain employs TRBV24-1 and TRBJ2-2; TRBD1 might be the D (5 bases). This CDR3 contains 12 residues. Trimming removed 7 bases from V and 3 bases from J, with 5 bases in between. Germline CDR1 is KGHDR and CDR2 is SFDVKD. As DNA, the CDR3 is TGTGCCACCAGGACAGACACCGGGGAGCTGTTTTTT. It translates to CATRTDTGELFF.

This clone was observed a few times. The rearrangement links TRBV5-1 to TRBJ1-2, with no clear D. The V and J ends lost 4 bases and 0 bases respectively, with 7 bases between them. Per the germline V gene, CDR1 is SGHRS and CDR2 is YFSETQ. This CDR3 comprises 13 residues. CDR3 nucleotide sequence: TGCGCCAGCAGCATACAAGCTAACTATGGCTACACCTTC. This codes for CASSIQANYGYTF.

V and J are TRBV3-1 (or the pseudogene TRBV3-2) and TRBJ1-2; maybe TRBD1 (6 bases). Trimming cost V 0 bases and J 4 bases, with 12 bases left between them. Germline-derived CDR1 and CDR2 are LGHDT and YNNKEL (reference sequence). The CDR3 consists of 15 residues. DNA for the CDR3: TGTGCCAGCAGCCAAGACGACCCAGGGGTCTATGGCTACACCTTC. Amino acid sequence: CASSQDDPGVYGYTF.

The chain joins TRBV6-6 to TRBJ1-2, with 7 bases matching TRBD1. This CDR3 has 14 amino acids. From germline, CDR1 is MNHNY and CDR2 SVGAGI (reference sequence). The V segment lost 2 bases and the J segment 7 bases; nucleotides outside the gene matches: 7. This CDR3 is CASSYPGQYSGYTF. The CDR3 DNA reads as TGTGCCAGCAGTTACCCGGGACAGTATAGTGGCTACACCTTC.

The CDR3 bases are TGTGCCAGTAGCCTTTGGGAGAGCTCCTACAATGAGCAGTTCTTC. Its protein product is CASSLWESSYNEQFF. The V gene is TRBV19, the J gene TRBJ2-1, with a tentative D call TRBD2 (5 bases). The CDR3 consists of 15 residues. The ends were cut back, 6 bases at V and 0 bases at J, with 12 bases in the middle. In germline, CDR1 is LNHDA, CDR2 SQIVND (reference sequence).

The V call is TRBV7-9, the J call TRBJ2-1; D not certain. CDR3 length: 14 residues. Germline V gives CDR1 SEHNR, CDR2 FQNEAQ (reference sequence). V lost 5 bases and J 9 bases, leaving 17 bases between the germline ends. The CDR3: CASSERQMISEQFF. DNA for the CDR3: TGTGCCAGCAGCGAGAGACAAATGATAAGTGAGCAGTTCTTC.

DNA of the CDR3: TGCGCCAGCAGCCCTAACTACTCTGGAAACACCATATATTTT. This codes for CASSPNYSGNTIYF. This sequence joins TRBV5-1 and TRBJ1-3; D gene unclear. V gave up 4 bases and J gave up 0 bases, with 8 bases separating them. The germline gives CDR1 SGHRS, CDR2 YFSETQ. This CDR3 region has 14 residues.

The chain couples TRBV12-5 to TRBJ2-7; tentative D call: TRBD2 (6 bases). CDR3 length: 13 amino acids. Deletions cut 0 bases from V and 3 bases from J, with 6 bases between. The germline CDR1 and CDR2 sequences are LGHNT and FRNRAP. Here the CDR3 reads CASGLVGGYEQYF. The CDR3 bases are TGTGCTAGTGGTTTGGTGGGGGGCTACGAGCAGTACTTC.